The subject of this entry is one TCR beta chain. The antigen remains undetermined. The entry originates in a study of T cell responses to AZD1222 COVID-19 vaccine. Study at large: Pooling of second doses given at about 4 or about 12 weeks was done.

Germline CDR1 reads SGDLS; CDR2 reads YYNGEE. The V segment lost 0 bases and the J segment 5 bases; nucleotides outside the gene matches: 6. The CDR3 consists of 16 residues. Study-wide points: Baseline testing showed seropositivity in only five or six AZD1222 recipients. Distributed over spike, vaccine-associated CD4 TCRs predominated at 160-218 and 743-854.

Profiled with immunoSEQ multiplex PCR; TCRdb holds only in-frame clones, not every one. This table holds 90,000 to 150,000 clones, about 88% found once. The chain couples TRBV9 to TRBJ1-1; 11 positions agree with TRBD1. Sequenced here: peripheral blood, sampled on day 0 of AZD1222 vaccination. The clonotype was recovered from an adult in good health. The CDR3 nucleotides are TGTGCCAGCAGCGTAGGGACCGGGACAGGGGGGACTGAAGCTTTCTTT. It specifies CASSVGTGTGGTEAFF. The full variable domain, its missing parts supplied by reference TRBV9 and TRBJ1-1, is DSGVTQTPKHLITATGQRVTLRCSPRSGDLSVYWYQQSLDQGLQFLIQYYNGEERAKGNILERFSAQQFPDLHSELNLSSLELGDSALYFCASSVGTGTGGTEAFFGQGTRLTVV.